These T cell receptor beta chains were read from a single sample in a study of T-cell memory formation after mild COVID-19. MiXCR, run by TCRdb on the 5' RACE reads, gives a single entry per CDR3 protein. The sample has 550,000 to 700,000 distinct CDR3 sequences, roughly 18% seen once. The sample was PBMCs or a T cell subset sorted from them (not recorded which). These receptors were obtained from an adult woman who had mild COVID-19 (a few samples of this study predate the infection). Cell type and time point are not known. Both conserved end residues are part of each CDR3. The order of the fields is V gene, clone size, D gene, J gene, CDR3 DNA, CDR3 protein. D genes are given only for firm matches. Clone size is stated in some rows and not others, as once, few, many or a class when expanded.

TRBV29-1	NA	NA	TRBJ2-7	TGCAGCGTTGACCGGGGGTCCGAGCAGTACTTC	CSVDRGSEQYF
TRBV10-3	few	NA	TRBJ2-1	TGTGCCATCAGTGACCCGGACCCGGGGGACAAGGGCCACTGGAAGACCTACAATGAGCAGTTCTTC	CAISDPDPGDKGHWKTYNEQFF
TRBV19	few	NA	TRBJ1-1	TGTGCCAGTAGTGTTACAAACACTGAAGCTTTCTTT	CASSVTNTEAFF
TRBV24-1	few	NA	TRBJ1-2	TGTGCCACCAGTGATTTGATGGGGATTGGCTACACCTTC	CATSDLMGIGYTF
TRBV4-3	NA	NA	TRBJ2-7	TGCGCCAGCCTTTCGCGGACTACGTTGGGGGAGCAGTACTTC	CASLSRTTLGEQYF
TRBV5-4	NA	TRBD1	TRBJ1-6	TGTGCCAGCAGCGCCACGACAGGGGGAAATTCACCCCTCCACTTT	CASSATTGGNSPLHF
TRBV6-6	NA	TRBD1	TRBJ2-7	TGTGCCAGCAGAACGGGACAGCGTTACGAGCAGTACTTC	CASRTGQRYEQYF
TRBV7-3	NA	NA	TRBJ1-2	TGTGCCAGCAGCCCCGGGGATTCCTATGGCTACACCTTC	CASSPGDSYGYTF
TRBV7-9	NA	NA	TRBJ1-2	TGTGCCAGCGGACTCGATTTGAGCTACACCTTC	CASGLDLSYTF
TRBV9	many	NA	TRBJ2-2	TGTGCCAGCAGCGTAGTACGCGGGGCCCGAACCGGGGAGCTGTTTTTT	CASSVVRGARTGELFF